This section outlines one T cell receptor (beta chain) sequence together with its context. These data belong to a study of technical replicates of blood from a handful of donors. Sequencing used immunoSEQ multiplex PCR; TCRdb keeps in-frame clones, though not all of them. The sample includes 70,000 to 95,000 clones, approximately 95% of them seen just once. The CDR3 covers 15 residues. Germline V CDR1 and CDR2: SQVTM, ANQGSEA. The germline V and J ends were trimmed by 2 bases and 5 bases, with 18 bases remaining between them. Material: T cells isolated from PBMCs. The receptor was isolated from a human donor in good health. J is TRBJ2-5 and V is TRBV29-1; perhaps TRBD2 as D (6 bases). In DNA, the CDR3 is TGCAGCGTTGAATGGCGGGGCTTAGCGTTGGAGACCCAGTACTTC. Encoded protein: CSVEWRGLALETQYF.